One TCR beta chain is described in this entry. Its antigen is unknown. The CDR3 is 17 residues long. V was clipped by 0 bases and J by 2 bases; unmatched bases: 6. In germline, CDR1 is MNHEY, CDR2 SVGEGT. The data originate from a study of CD8 T cells in Susac syndrome. Regarding the study as a whole: Individuals included in the TCR sequencing and HLA analysis were acknowledged by the study to be relatively few in number.

The authors reverse transcribed roughly 0.5 to 1 ug RNA with random hexamers. TCRdb passed the immunoSEQ multiplex PCR reads through MiXCR, listing each CDR3 protein once. This sample has roughly 140,000 distinct CDR3 sequences, with approximately 93% found just once. This chain uses TRBV6-2 or TRBV6-3 with TRBJ2-5; 10 bases are shared with TRBD1. The source material was CD8+ T cells from PBMCs. The origin of this receptor is a human donor in good health. CDR3 in amino acids: CASSYSIRQGAQETQYF. The CDR3 nucleotides read TGTGCCAGCAGTTACTCCATTCGACAGGGGGCACAAGAGACCCAGTACTTC.